The sequence of this T cell receptor beta chain was determined in a study of regulatory T cells in long-lasting Graves disease. Findings and limits, study-wide: Persistent Graves' patients showed less TCR diversity than newly diagnosed ones. Among the persistent patients, about 3,000 public clonotypes were shared, more than the 950 to 1,000 shared among new patients.

Construction of the TCR beta libraries employed iRepertoire HTBI primers in conjunction with Arm-PCR of CDR3 regions. TCRdb independently ran MiXCR on the multiplex PCR reads; one entry per CDR3 protein. The profile shows 400,000 to 450,000 distinct CDR3 sequences, 14% to 15% of them singletons. As concerns this clonotype: The antigen remains unidentified.

As for time point: newly diagnosed GD, antithyroid drugs for less than 3 months. The TCR library was prepared using RNA isolated from PBMCs. This sample was shared with a second study, whose subject was T cells in Graves' hyperthyroidism and ophthalmopathy.

The sequencing here drew on peripheral blood mononuclear cells (PBMCs), taken at new diagnosis, from a patient treated with antithyroid drugs. This TCR derives from a woman aged 25 to 39 with Graves disease.

As DNA, the CDR3 is TGTGCCAGCAGCCATAGGACAGCCAACTATGGCTACACCTTC. As protein: CASSHRTANYGYTF. V and J are TRBV7-2 and TRBJ1-2, with D perhaps TRBD1 (6 bases). This CDR3 is built from 14 residues. Trimming left V 5 bases short and J 2 bases short, with 12 bases between. Germline V gives CDR1 SGHTA, CDR2 FQGNSA.